These 2 T cell receptor beta chains share one sample of origin, sequenced in a study of CD8+ T cells in alopecia areata. Extraction of RNA preceded its reverse transcription into cDNA, which served as the sequencing template. Profiled with immunoSEQ multiplex PCR; TCRdb holds only in-frame clones, not every one. This sample has about 290,000 clones, with 58% found just once. Treatment noted: oral pan-JAK inhibitor, 5-10 mg twice daily. The specimen was CD4+ T cells sorted from blood, collected at week 24, from a patient treated with tofacitinib. The receptors were sampled from a human donor with alopecia areata.

V and J are TRBV7-8 and TRBJ2-3; maybe TRBD2 (5 bases). The CDR3 contains 16 residues. The germline CDR1 and CDR2 sequences are SGHVS and FQNEAQ. V lost 5 bases to trimming and J lost 4 bases, with 19 bases between them. CDR3 coding DNA: TGTGCCAGCAGCCTAGTAGGGAGCACTTCCCCAGATACGCAGTATTTT. This translates into CASSLVGSTSPDTQYF.

The gene calls are TRBV4-3 and TRBJ2-5; no clear D. There are 15 residues in the CDR3. Trimming took off 0 bases at V and 2 bases at J, with 10 bases between the two ends. Germline CDR1 and CDR2: LGHNA and YSLEER. DNA of the CDR3: TGCGCCAGCAGCCAAGATCCGGACCCTCAAGAGACCCAGTACTTC. Encoded protein: CASSQDPDPQETQYF.